This record looks at one TCR beta chain sequence and its context. No antigen is known for it. The length of the CDR3 is 11 residues. V lost 8 bases to trimming and J lost 12 bases; unmatched junction nucleotides: 10. Germline V lookup: CDR1 SNHLY, CDR2 FYNNEI. These data are taken from a study of T cell clonotyping in hematopoietic cell transplantation. Study-wide results and caveats: CD4 and CD8 repertoire contributions could not be separated without sorting. Higher Inverse Simpson Index values in graft donor and pretransplant recipient predicted broader posttransplant TCR diversity. Pathologically expanded recipient clonotypes increased progressively from day 30 to day 180 as diversity fell.

Samples: about 28 days before transplant, then days 30, 100 and 180 after. Data came from immunoSEQ multiplex PCR; TCRdb stores just in-frame clones and leaves some out. The table records some 11,000 clones, around 45% of them present only once. The specimen was PBMCs, collected 30 days after allogeneic stem cell transplant. The chain joins TRBV2 to TRBJ2-7; 7 positions agree with TRBD2. The sequence came from a male patient between 45 and 59 years old who had an allogeneic stem cell transplant from an unrelated donor, so the T cells may come from the graft donor. Some clones in this sample may be carry-over from other donors' samples. CDR3 nucleotide sequence: TGTGCCAGCGGGGGGGAGACTTCTGGGTACTTC. Protein product: CASGGETSGYF.